The 8 T cell receptor beta chains given below trace back to one sample, sequenced in a study of shared clonotypes between healthy human individuals. Only in-frame clones appear in the TCRdb table, and some are missing; sequencing was by immunoSEQ multiplex PCR. Of approximately 2.1 million clones in the sample, more than 85% are singletons; the top ten hold 0.35% to 0.45%. Source material: naive CD4+ T cells from PBMCs. This sample's subset: CD45RA+ positively selected. The origin of the receptors is a man aged 18-30 years in good health. Some clones in this sample may be carry-over from other donors' samples.

The rearrangement uses TRBV4-1 and TRBJ2-1, with 14 bases fitting TRBD2. CDR3 size: 18 residues. Looked up from germline, CDR1 is MGHRA and CDR2 is YSYEKL. With 0 bases clipped from V and 9 bases from J, the junction kept 10 bases outside the gene matches. The CDR3, as DNA: TGCGCCAGCAGCCAAGATTTCCCCCGACTAGCGGGAGGGGGTGAGCAGTTCTTC. It is translated as CASSQDFPRLAGGGEQFF.

The chain couples TRBV11-1 to TRBJ1-3; 9 bases are a match to TRBD1. V shed 5 bases and J 8 bases; nucleotides not matched to a gene: 4. CDR3 size: 13 residues. Germline-derived CDR1 and CDR2 are SGHAT and FQDESV (reference sequence). In nucleotides, the CDR3 is TGTGCCAGCAGCCGGGACAGGGAAGACACCATATATTTT. Its translation is CASSRDREDTIYF.

The gene calls are TRBV7-3 and TRBJ2-3; TRBD2 aligns across 8 bases. The CDR3 is 15 residues long. Germline V CDR1 and CDR2: SGHTA, FQGTGA. Trimming at V came to 4 bases and at J to 4 bases, leaving 7 bases not matched to a gene. The CDR3 is CASSSPPGGADTQYF. Here the CDR3 DNA reads TGTGCCAGCAGCTCCCCCCCGGGAGGGGCAGATACGCAGTATTTT.

This chain connects TRBV29-1 to TRBJ2-3; D may match TRBD1 or TRBD2 (5 bases each). The CDR3 is 12 residues long. Germline assignment: CDR1 SQVTM and CDR2 ANQGSEA. Between the trimmed V and J ends, which lost 8 bases and 2 bases, there was a span of 11 bases. The CDR3, as DNA: TGCAGCTACAGGAGGTTCACAGATACGCAGTATTTT. Translation: CSYRRFTDTQYF.

As DNA, the CDR3 is TGTGCCAGCAGCCAATACCCCAGGACTAGCGGGAGTTACGAGCAGTACTTC. Its protein is CASSQYPRTSGSYEQYF. V is TRBV28 and J is TRBJ2-7; 13 bases fit TRBD2. Germline values: CDR1 MDHEN, CDR2 SYDVKM. The CDR3 sequence is 17 residues long. V shed 6 bases and J 4 bases; nucleotides not matched to a gene: 12.

The chain recombines TRBV30 with TRBJ1-5, with TRBD1 identical over 7 bases. The CDR3 is made up of 14 amino acids. Losses at the gene ends were 0 bases for V and 7 bases for J; bases not matched to a gene: 6. Per the germline V gene, CDR1 is GTSNPN and CDR2 is SVGIG (reference sequence). The CDR3 region is CAWSVRTGSQPQHF. The CDR3, as DNA: TGTGCCTGGAGTGTCAGGACAGGCAGCCAGCCCCAGCATTTT.

The chain recombines TRBV5-1 with TRBJ2-6; possibly TRBD2 for D (5 bases). The CDR3 loop spans 16 amino acids. Germline values: CDR1 SGHRS, CDR2 YFSETQ. The V and J ends lost 3 bases and 1 base respectively, with 11 bases between them. DNA of the CDR3: TGCGCCAGCAGCTCCGAAACTAGTTCTGGGGCCAACGTCCTGACTTTC. Translating gives CASSSETSSGANVLTF.

This clone was found once. This chain links TRBV6-1 with TRBJ2-1; D gene ambiguous. Germline V CDR1 and CDR2: MNHNS, SASEGT. V lost 4 bases to trimming and J lost 0 bases, with 13 bases between them. The CDR3 covers 16 residues. The CDR3 is CASSARTASSYNEQFF. The CDR3 DNA follows: TGTGCCAGCAGTGCGCGGACGGCTAGCTCCTACAATGAGCAGTTCTTC.